This T cell receptor (beta chain) comes out of a study of monozygotic twins with inflammatory bowel disease. General observations from the study: Nothing supported a single strong signal or clonotype that was associated with IBD. Among the T cells, different subtypes could not be distinguished. Among twins, concordant and discordant pairs did not differ in repertoire similarity, possibly from limited power.

Each sample's cDNA came from eight separate reactions. TCRdb re-called the 5' RACE reads and gives one entry per CDR3 protein, without DNA. The sample holds 400,000 to 500,000 distinct CDR3 sequences. On this clonotype: Antigen unknown.

Germline CDR1 reads SGHRS; CDR2 reads YFSETQ. There are 18 residues in the CDR3. Sequenced sample: blood. The receptor's source is a human donor with ulcerative colitis or Crohn's disease, or a healthy co-twin of an affected twin (not recorded which). This chain joins TRBV5-1 and TRBJ1-6; with no DNA, the TCRdb D assignment of TRBD1 cannot be verified. CDR3 sequence reads: CASSLGWTVGAFNSPLHF.